This T cell receptor (beta chain) was captured by sequencing in a study of tumor and adjacent non-tumor tissue in lung cancer. General study findings and limits: Tumor repertoires had a smaller top 100 clone share than normal lung.

A modified ARM-PCR protocol with three rounds of nested PCR amplified TCRbeta. TCRdb processed the multiplex PCR reads anew with MiXCR; each CDR3 protein has one entry. Of 95,000 to 150,000 distinct CDR3 sequences listed, approximately 71% are singletons. Germline CDR1 and CDR2: SQVTM and ANQGSEA. The CDR3 consists of 15 residues. This sample's RNA came from whole unsorted tissue. Between August and November 2014, newly diagnosed, chemotherapy-naive lung cancer patients underwent thoracic surgery in China. About this clonotype itself: As yet, its antigen is unknown. At one boundary the junction diverges from the germline segment, which might be a read error.

Sequenced input: lung tumor tissue. The V and J genes are TRBV29-1 and TRBJ1-2; weak D call: TRBD1 (6 bases). This receptor was identified in a man aged 25-40 years with non-small cell lung cancer. The DNA for the CDR3 is TGCAGCGTTGATGCGGCAGGGGCGATCGTGGGAGGCTACATCTTC. Translating it yields CSVDAAGAIVGGYIF.